Each of the 23 T cell receptor beta chains below was sequenced from the same sample in a study of identical twins. TCRdb re-called the 5' RACE reads with MiXCR, one entry per CDR3 protein. Among 1.5 million to 2 million distinct CDR3 sequences listed, 25% to 35% were seen once. Sequenced material: cord blood. These TCRs come from a newborn girl in good health.

V is TRBV21-1 and J is TRBJ2-1. TRBV21-1 is labeled a pseudogene. This CDR3 has 16 residues. DNA for the CDR3: TGTGCCAGCAGCAAATCGGACAGGGGATCCTACAATGAGCAGTTCTTC. The encoded protein is CASSKSDRGSYNEQFF.

The V gene is TRBV20-1, the J gene TRBJ1-2; D gene ambiguous. The ends were cut back, 3 bases at V and 2 bases at J, with 10 bases in the middle. This CDR3 is built from 13 residues. The V gene's germline CDR1 is DFQATT and CDR2 SNEGSKA (reference sequence). CDR3 DNA: TGCAGTGCTAGGAGCCGGGGAAACTATGGCTACACCTTC. Translating gives CSARSRGNYGYTF.

The V call is TRBV28, the J call TRBJ2-1, with D uncertain. V was trimmed by 2 bases and J by 6 bases, leaving 11 bases between them. Looked up from germline, CDR1 is MDHEN and CDR2 is SYDVKM. CDR3 length: 14 amino acids. The CDR3 nucleotides read TGTGCCAGCAGTTTAAGAAATTCCCTCAATGAGCAGTTCTTC. Its translation is CASSLRNSLNEQFF.

This clonotype occurred a few times. The chain carries TRBV4-2 and TRBJ2-3, with 7 bases matching TRBD1. CDR3 length: 17 residues. After removal of 2 bases from V and 2 bases from J, the junction contained 10 bases not matched to a gene. The germline V gene has CDR1 LGHNA and CDR2 YNFKEQ. The CDR3 spells CASSQRPTGAFTDTQYF. The CDR3, as DNA: TGTGCCAGCAGCCAAAGACCCACAGGGGCCTTCACAGATACGCAGTATTTT.

The rearrangement uses TRBV2 and TRBJ2-7, with D unresolved. Germline-derived CDR1 and CDR2 are SNHLY and FYNNEI. This CDR3 spans 13 amino acids. Between the trimmed V and J ends, which lost 4 bases and 1 base, there was a span of 8 bases. The CDR3: CASSVEESYEQYF. The CDR3 coding sequence is TGTGCCAGCAGTGTTGAAGAGTCCTACGAGCAGTACTTC.

The V and J genes are TRBV10-1 and TRBJ1-5; D may be TRBD1 (5 bases). Per the germline V gene, CDR1 is WNHNN and CDR2 is SYGVQD (reference sequence). The CDR3 contains 17 residues. V lost 4 bases to trimming and J lost 7 bases, with 23 bases between them. The CDR3 region is CASSASGAAGFDQPQHF. CDR3 sequence (DNA): TGCGCCAGCAGTGCCTCCGGGGCGGCAGGATTTGACCAGCCCCAGCATTTT.

The chain employs TRBV25-1 and TRBJ2-7, with 12 bases aligning to TRBD1. This CDR3 contains 15 residues. V shed 4 bases, J shed 3 bases, and the junction held 4 bases outside the gene matches. CDR1 and CDR2 (germline): MGHDK, SYGVNS. The CDR3 spells CASSGGTGGFYEQYF. DNA for the CDR3: TGTGCCAGCAGTGGGGGGACAGGGGGCTTCTACGAGCAGTACTTC.

This clonotype was detected many times. The V call is TRBV29-1, the J call TRBJ2-5; the D gene is possibly TRBD2 (5 bases). The end of the DNA fits TRBJ2-7 better, so the J call may be wrong. The CDR3 is made up of 12 amino acids. Germline CDR1 is SQVTM and CDR2 is ANQGSEA. The CDR3 region is CSVVVLGDEQYF. CDR3 in DNA: TGCAGCGTTGTGGTCCTCGGGGACGAGCAGTACTTC.

This clonotype was detected only a few times. V is TRBV29-1 and J is TRBJ1-5, with D uncertain. Germline V gene sequence: CDR1 SQVTM, CDR2 ANQGSEA. The CDR3 sequence is 13 residues long. V was trimmed by 4 bases and J by 0 bases, leaving 7 bases between them. CDR3 sequence (DNA): TGCAGCGTTGCTACACGTAGCAATCAGCCCCAGCATTTT. Protein product: CSVATRSNQPQHF.

The chain has TRBV27 and TRBJ1-6, with TRBD1 matching over 7 bases. The CDR3 consists of 17 residues. J gave up 6 bases and V 0 bases, and 8 bases lay outside the gene matches. Germline-derived CDR1 and CDR2 are MNHEY and SMNVEV (reference sequence). In nucleotides, the CDR3 is TGTGCCAGCAGTTTATCACAGGGGAATTTACTTAATTCACCCCTCCACTTT. Amino acids: CASSLSQGNLLNSPLHF.

This clonotype appeared once. CDR3 protein: CASSRRRQGTDTQYF. The CDR3 region has the DNA TGTGCCAGCAGCCGACGGAGACAGGGAACAGATACGCAGTATTTT. This chain uses TRBV4-2 with TRBJ2-3; 7 bases are shared with TRBD1. V was pared by 4 bases and J by 3 bases, with 7 bases of the junction left unmatched. Germline loops: CDR1 LGHNA, CDR2 YNFKEQ. The CDR3 totals 15 residues.

This clonotype has a handful of counts. The J gene is TRBJ1-1, the V gene TRBV29-1; D not resolved. Trimming took off 7 bases at V and 0 bases at J, with 18 bases between the two ends. This CDR3 has 15 residues. Germline CDR1 SQVTM, CDR2 ANQGSEA. The CDR3 DNA is TGCAGCGCCGCTACGAGGAGCCCTTTGAACACTGAAGCTTTCTTT. Protein: CSAATRSPLNTEAFF.

This clonotype was seen a handful of times. The V gene is TRBV7-9, the J gene TRBJ2-1; D not certain. The CDR3 runs 17 residues. Trimming cost V 4 bases and J 0 bases, with 16 bases left between them. The germline V gene has CDR1 SEHNR and CDR2 FQNEAQ (reference sequence). The CDR3 loop reads CASSSLIDPVSYNEQFF. DNA for the CDR3: TGTGCCAGCAGCTCCCTTATCGACCCGGTCTCCTACAATGAGCAGTTCTTC.

This chain links TRBV25-1 with TRBJ1-2; unclear D gene. The CDR3 contains 13 residues. V was shortened by 3 bases and J by 4 bases, with 9 bases between the two germline ends. Germline CDR1 and CDR2: MGHDK and SYGVNS. The DNA of the CDR3 is TGTGCCAGCAGTGACAGAGCCACCTATGGCTACACCTTC. It specifies CASSDRATYGYTF.

Remarks on this clonotype: A junction end diverges from the germline sequence, so it may reflect a read error. The chain links TRBV4-1 to TRBJ2-5; TRBD2 agrees at 8 bases. Per the germline V gene, CDR1 is MGHRA and CDR2 is YSYEKL. The CDR3 consists of 16 residues. CDR3 sequence reads: CASSQVLGLVQEAQYF. DNA for the CDR3: TGCGCCAGCAGCCAAGTATTGGGACTAGTTCAAGAGGCCCAGTACTTC.

This clonotype has a handful of counts. This chain links TRBV6-1 with TRBJ1-6; 9 nucleotides agree with TRBD1. Per germline, CDR1 MNHNS and CDR2 SASEGT. This CDR3 has 14 amino acids. Trimming at V came to 4 bases and at J to 8 bases, leaving 3 bases not matched to a gene. The CDR3 region is CASSVRDRDSPLHF. DNA for the CDR3: TGTGCCAGCAGTGTTAGGGACAGGGATTCACCCCTCCACTTT.

V gene TRBV25-1 combines with J gene TRBJ2-7, with TRBD2 as a possible D gene (6 bases). Germline V gene data show CDR1 as MGHDK and CDR2 as SYGVNS. The CDR3 contains 14 residues. The ends were cut back, 4 bases at V and 3 bases at J, with 13 bases in the middle. CDR3 sequence: CASSADGRIYEQYF. CDR3 nucleotide sequence: TGTGCCAGCAGTGCTGACGGGAGAATCTACGAGCAGTACTTC.

The table lists this clonotype with a count of one. This rearrangement joins TRBV21-1 to TRBJ2-6; the table's D call, TRBD2, has no DNA check behind it. TRBV21-1 is recorded as a pseudogene. This CDR3 has 19 residues. This chain's CDR3 is CASSKGVGVLSSGANVLTF. CDR3 nucleotide sequence: TGTGCCAGCAGCAAAGGTGTCGGGGTCCTCAGCTCTGGGGCCAACGTCCTGACTTTC.

This clonotype turned up a few times. The V gene is TRBV20-1, the J gene TRBJ2-3, with 7 bases lining up with TRBD2. The germline V gene has CDR1 DFQATT and CDR2 SNEGSKA (reference sequence). V lost 0 bases and J lost 1; bases outside the gene matches: 4. The CDR3 runs 15 residues. The CDR3 DNA follows: TGCAGTGCTAGAGATGCGGGAGCGGGCACAGATACGCAGTATTTT. Amino acids: CSARDAGAGTDTQYF.

The chain is built from TRBV14 and TRBJ2-7; no clear D gene. CDR3 length: 14 residues. The V and J ends lost 11 bases and 0 bases respectively, with 17 bases between them. Germline CDR1 SGHDN, CDR2 FVKESK. In DNA, the CDR3 is TGTGCCGCCCACCATAGGACGGCCTCCTACGAGCAGTACTTC. Protein: CAAHHRTASYEQYF.

DNA of the CDR3: TGTGCCAGCAGCTTCCTGGGGGGAAACTACAATGAGCAGTTCTTC. It specifies CASSFLGGNYNEQFF. The chain combines TRBV7-2 with TRBJ2-1; maybe TRBD2 (6 bases). This CDR3 region has 15 residues. V was cut by 3 bases and J by 3 bases, with 12 bases left in between. Per the germline V gene, CDR1 is SGHTA and CDR2 is FQGNSA.

The sample holds many counts of this clonotype. The rearrangement links TRBV11-2 to TRBJ1-2; D might be TRBD1 (6 bases). Trimming left V 2 bases short and J 5 bases short, with 12 bases between. This CDR3 has 14 amino acids. Germline V gene lookup returns CDR1 SGHAT and CDR2 FQNNGV. The CDR3 nucleotides read TGTGCCAGCAGCTTAAGGGGGTCATTTTATGGCTACACCTTC. Its protein is CASSLRGSFYGYTF. Looking up the rest from reference TRBV11-2 and TRBJ1-2 gives the full variable domain: EAGVAQSPRYKIIEKRQSVAFWCNPISGHATLYWYQQILGQGPKLLIQFQNNGVVDDSQLPKDRFSAERLKGVDSTLKIQPAKLEDSAVYLCASSLRGSFYGYTFGSGTRLTVV.

This clonotype has just a few counts. J is TRBJ2-7 and V is TRBV20-1, with D unresolved. The V gene lost 0 bases and the J gene lost 4 bases, with 13 bases spanning the gap. This CDR3 spans 14 amino acids. From germline, CDR1 is DFQATT and CDR2 SNEGSKA (reference sequence). CDR3 loop: CSARDRRVGYEQYF. As DNA, the CDR3 is TGCAGTGCTAGAGATCGAAGGGTGGGGTACGAGCAGTACTTC.